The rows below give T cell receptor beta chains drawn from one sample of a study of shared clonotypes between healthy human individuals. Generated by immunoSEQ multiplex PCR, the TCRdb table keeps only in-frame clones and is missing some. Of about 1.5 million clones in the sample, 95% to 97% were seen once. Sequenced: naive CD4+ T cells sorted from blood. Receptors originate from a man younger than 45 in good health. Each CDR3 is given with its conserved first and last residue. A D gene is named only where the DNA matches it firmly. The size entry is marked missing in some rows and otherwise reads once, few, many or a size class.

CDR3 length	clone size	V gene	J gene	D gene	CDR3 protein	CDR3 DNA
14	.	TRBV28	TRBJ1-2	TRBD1	CASRNPTGGDGYTF	TGTGCCAGTAGAAATCCGACAGGGGGCGATGGCTACACCTTC
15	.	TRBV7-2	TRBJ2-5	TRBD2	CASSLGAGIGATQYF	TGTGCCAGCAGCTTAGGAGCGGGAATAGGGGCGACCCAGTACTTC
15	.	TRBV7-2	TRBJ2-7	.	CASSLDIGRAYEQYF	TGTGCCAGCAGCTTAGATATCGGGAGAGCATACGAGCAGTACTTC
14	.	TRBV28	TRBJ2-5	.	CASSLSGGGETQYF	TGTGCCAGCAGTTTATCGGGCGGAGGGGAGACCCAGTACTTC
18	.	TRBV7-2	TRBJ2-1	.	CASSLAVPGTWPYNEQFF	TGTGCCAGCAGCTTAGCGGTCCCTGGAACGTGGCCCTACAATGAGCAGTTCTTC
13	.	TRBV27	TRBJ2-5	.	CASSPSRVETQYF	TGTGCCAGCAGCCCGTCCAGGGTAGAGACCCAGTACTTC
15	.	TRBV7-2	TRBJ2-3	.	CASSLAQRTVATQYF	TGTGCCAGCAGCTTAGCCCAAAGGACAGTGGCTACGCAGTATTTT
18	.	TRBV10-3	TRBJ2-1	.	CATSGHMRGETSYNEQFF	TGTGCGACATCGGGGCACATGCGGGGCGAAACCTCCTACAATGAGCAGTTCTTC
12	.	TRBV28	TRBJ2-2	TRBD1	CASTPGQGVVFF	TGTGCCAGCACACCGGGACAGGGAGTTGTGTTTTTT
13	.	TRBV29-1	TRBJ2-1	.	CSVVRAAYNEQFF	TGCAGCGTTGTTCGGGCAGCTTACAATGAGCAGTTCTTC
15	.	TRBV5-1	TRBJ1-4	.	CASSPRQAMNEKLFF	TGCGCCAGCAGCCCTCGACAGGCCATGAATGAAAAACTGTTTTTT
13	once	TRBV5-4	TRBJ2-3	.	CASSPTGTVVQYF	TGTGCCAGCAGCCCCACCGGTACAGTGGTGCAGTATTTT
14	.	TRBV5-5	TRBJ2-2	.	CASSSPSGGGELFF	TGTGCCAGCAGCTCCCCCTCCGGGGGCGGGGAGCTGTTTTTT
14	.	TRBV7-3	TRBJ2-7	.	CASSANRLSYEQYF	TGTGCCAGCAGCGCTAACAGGCTGTCCTACGAGCAGTACTTC
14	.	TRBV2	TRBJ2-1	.	CASSDPGAKGEQFF	TGTGCCAGCAGCGACCCGGGGGCGAAGGGTGAGCAGTTCTTC
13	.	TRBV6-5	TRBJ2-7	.	CASTPGWAAEQYF	TGTGCCAGCACCCCAGGGTGGGCAGCCGAGCAGTACTTC
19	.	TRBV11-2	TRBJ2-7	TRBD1	CASSLDFTGGGESYYEQYF	TGTGCCAGCAGCTTAGACTTTACAGGGGGCGGGGAATCTTACTACGAGCAGTACTTC
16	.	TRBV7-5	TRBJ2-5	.	CARSLGPSGLQETQYF	TGTGCCAGAAGCTTAGGTCCTAGCGGGTTACAAGAGACCCAGTACTTC
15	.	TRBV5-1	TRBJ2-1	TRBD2	CASSPGLADINEQFF	TGCGCCAGCAGCCCCGGACTAGCGGACATAAATGAGCAGTTCTTC
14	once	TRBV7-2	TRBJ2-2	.	CASSLGGNSGELFF	TGTGCCAGCAGTTTGGGCGGGAATAGCGGGGAGCTGTTTTTT